The 14 T cell receptor beta chains given below trace back to one sample, sequenced in a study of cytomegalovirus exposure and HLA in healthy donors. Primers for the PCR totalled 60 Vbeta and 13 Jbeta. Sequencing used immunoSEQ multiplex PCR; TCRdb keeps in-frame clones, though not all of them. The table lists around 130,000 clones, approximately 85% of them singletons, with about 11% in the top ten. The sequencing input was PBMCs. The receptors shown here come from a male donor in good health and CMV-seropositive.

The V call is TRBV29-1, the J call TRBJ2-2, with 14 bases identical to TRBD2. The length of the CDR3 is 16 residues. Per the germline V gene, CDR1 is SQVTM and CDR2 is ANQGSEA. This CDR3 reads CGAETSGGGNTGELFF. Written as DNA, the CDR3 is TGCGGAGCCGAGACTAGCGGGGGGGGGAACACCGGGGAGCTGTTTTTT.

CDR3 region: CSAGAGTYEQYF. The DNA for the CDR3 is TGCAGCGCCGGAGCGGGGACCTACGAGCAGTACTTC. The chain recombines TRBV29-1 with TRBJ2-7, with TRBD2 matching over 7 bases. CDR1 is SQVTM and CDR2 is ANQGSEA in the germline V gene. J gave up 2 bases and V 7 bases, and 5 bases lay outside the gene matches. There are 12 residues in the CDR3.

This clone was found once. The V call is TRBV12-5, the J call TRBJ2-3; D may be TRBD2 (6 bases). Germline lookup yields CDR1 LGHNT and CDR2 FRNRAP. This CDR3 comprises 12 residues. Trimming pared 9 bases from V and 6 bases from J, leaving 13 bases between. In nucleotides, the CDR3 is TGTGCTAGGGGGAGGTGGCCGGATACGCAGTATTTT. It is translated as CARGRWPDTQYF.

This chain connects TRBV5-1 to TRBJ2-1; D remains ambiguous. With 3 bases removed from V and 8 bases from J, the gap between germline ends came to 12 bases. Germline assignment: CDR1 SGHRS and CDR2 YFSETQ. The CDR3 contains 13 residues. CDR3 in amino acids: CASSSYPRDEQFF. The DNA of the CDR3 is TGCGCCAGCAGCTCCTACCCTCGGGATGAGCAGTTCTTC.

The chain carries TRBV29-1 and TRBJ2-5, with 9 bases aligning to TRBD1. Germline V gives CDR1 SQVTM, CDR2 ANQGSEA. With 6 bases clipped from V and 2 bases from J, the junction kept 10 bases outside the gene matches. The CDR3 has 15 amino acids. In DNA form, the CDR3 reads TGCAGCGTCCAGGACAGGGGACGTACTCAAGAGACCCAGTACTTC. Protein product: CSVQDRGRTQETQYF.

The chain joins TRBV5-1 to TRBJ2-7; 9 nucleotides agree with TRBD2. In germline, CDR1 is SGHRS, CDR2 YFSETQ. The V segment lost 4 bases and the J segment 5 bases; nucleotides outside the gene matches: 13. The CDR3 has 16 residues. This chain's CDR3 is CASSPRDSGRVNEQYF. CDR3 nucleotide sequence: TGCGCCAGCAGCCCCCGGGATAGCGGGAGAGTGAACGAGCAGTACTTC.

The chain employs TRBV11-3 and TRBJ2-1; TRBD1 aligns across 8 bases. The CDR3 extends over 16 amino acids. Germline assignment: CDR1 SGHNT and CDR2 YENEEA. The junction had 12 bases not matched to a gene; V was cut back by 5 bases and J by 6 bases. DNA of the CDR3: TGTGCCAGCAGCGCGACAGGGGACGGCGGGCTCAATGAGCAGTTCTTC. It yields the protein CASSATGDGGLNEQFF.

By share of the sample, this clone is hyperexpanded. The chain carries TRBV10-1 and TRBJ2-1; tentatively, D is TRBD2 (5 bases). Looked up from germline, CDR1 is WNHNN and CDR2 is SYGVQD (reference sequence). V dropped 3 bases and J dropped 3 bases, with 12 bases sitting between them. The CDR3 has 15 residues. CDR3 protein: CASSEERSGYNEQFF. CDR3 coding DNA: TGCGCCAGCAGTGAAGAGCGGTCTGGCTACAATGAGCAGTTCTTC.

J is TRBJ2-2 and V is TRBV28; 8 bases match TRBD1. The V gene end was trimmed by 3 bases and the J gene end by 6 bases; junction bases not matched to a gene: 9. This CDR3 is built from 16 residues. The V gene's germline CDR1 is MDHEN and CDR2 SYDVKM. The DNA for the CDR3 is TGTGCCAGCAGTTTCTATTCAGGGGGCGTCCCCGGGGAGCTGTTTTTT. Protein product: CASSFYSGGVPGELFF.

The chain recombines TRBV19 with TRBJ2-7; 7 positions agree with TRBD2. The CDR3 runs to 15 residues. V lost 3 bases to trimming and J lost 2 bases; unmatched junction nucleotides: 7. Germline CDR1 is LNHDA and CDR2 is SQIVND (reference sequence). The CDR3 DNA is TGTGCCAGTAGTATGGCCAGCGGGGCCGCCTACGAGCAGTACTTC. Amino acid sequence: CASSMASGAAYEQYF.

J is TRBJ2-2 and V is TRBV27; 8 nucleotides align to TRBD2. This CDR3 has 15 residues. V lost 5 bases, J lost 4 bases, and 6 bases stayed unmatched. The germline V gene has CDR1 MNHEY and CDR2 SMNVEV (reference sequence). The CDR3 DNA reads as TGTGCCAGCAGTGCGGGGGGCACTAGCACCGGGGAGCTGTTTTTT. Protein sequence: CASSAGGTSTGELFF.

The chain is built from TRBV7-8 and TRBJ2-1; TRBD2 matches 8 bases. The V gene end was trimmed by 1 base and the J gene end by 2 bases; junction bases not matched to a gene: 13. CDR3 length: 19 residues. The germline gives CDR1 SGHVS, CDR2 FQNEAQ. CDR3 nucleotide sequence: TGTGCCAGCAGCTTAGACATGCTCCTAGCGGGCTCCACCTACAATGAGCAGTTCTTC. Residues: CASSLDMLLAGSTYNEQFF. The full variable domain, completed using reference TRBV7-8 and TRBJ2-1, is GAGVSQSPRYKVAKRGQDVALRCDPISGHVSLFWYQQALGQGPEFLTYFQNEAQLDKSGLPSDRFFAERPEGSVSTLKIQRTQQEDSAVYLCASSLDMLLAGSTYNEQFFGPGTRLTVL.

The chain has TRBV30 and TRBJ1-5, with D possibly being TRBD1 (5 bases). CDR1 is GTSNPN, CDR2 SVGIG, per germline (reference sequence). V was trimmed by 2 bases and J by 0 bases, leaving 5 bases between them. The CDR3 sequence is 13 residues long. The CDR3 sequence: CAWSQGSNQPQHF. CDR3 coding DNA: TGTGCCTGGAGTCAGGGTAGCAATCAGCCCCAGCATTTT.

J is TRBJ2-3 and V is TRBV7-8, with TRBD2 matching over 10 bases. CDR1 SGHVS and CDR2 FQNEAQ come from the germline V gene. The CDR3 has 15 residues. Unmatched junction bases numbered 4, after V lost 5 bases and J lost 2 bases. CDR3 DNA: TGTGCCAGCAGCCCTCTAGCGGGAGTCACAGATACGCAGTATTTT. Its translation: CASSPLAGVTDTQYF.